These 24 T cell receptor beta chains came from one sample sequenced in a study of patients and donors after allogeneic stem cell transplantation. One entry per CDR3 protein results from TCRdb running MiXCR on the RT-PCR reads. The data contain 800,000 to 1,000,000 distinct CDR3 sequences, under 20% of them singletons. Sequencing was done on a sample of blood, either unsorted or a sorted T cell fraction (not recorded which). These receptors came from a human donor who was either an allogeneic HSCT recipient or a stem cell or donor lymphocyte infusion donor (not recorded which). It is not recorded whose cells these are; they may come from a transplant donor.

This clonotype was detected only a few times. The rearrangement uses TRBV11-2 and TRBJ1-1; TRBD1 agrees at 7 bases. Per the germline V gene, CDR1 is SGHAT and CDR2 is FQNNGV. The J segment lost 6 bases and the V segment lost 5 bases, leaving 12 bases of the junction unmatched. The CDR3 is 15 amino acids. DNA for the CDR3: TGTGCCAGCAGCGGATGGGCACAGGGGCTGTCTGAAGCTTTCTTT. This encodes CASSGWAQGLSEAFF.

The rearrangement joins TRBV6-5 to TRBJ2-3; D ambiguous. CDR3 length: 13 residues. CDR1 MNHEY and CDR2 SVGAGI come from the germline V gene. V dropped 0 bases and J dropped 6 bases, with 7 bases sitting between them. CDR3 protein: CASSYSYGDTQYF. In nucleotides, the CDR3 is TGTGCCAGCAGTTACTCCTACGGGGATACGCAGTATTTT.

This clonotype was detected a few times. This chain joins TRBV12-3 or TRBV12-4 and TRBJ1-2, with 7 bases that match TRBD1. The ends lost 3 bases at V and 4 bases at J; junction bases unmatched: 17. This CDR3 has 18 amino acids. CDR3 sequence: CASSLRRRPTGSLYGYTF. The CDR3, as DNA: TGTGCCAGCAGTTTGCGTCGGCGTCCGACAGGGTCCCTCTATGGCTACACCTTC.

This clonotype was observed at least ten times. DNA of the CDR3: TGCAGTGGTATCGAAAGGGATGAAAAACTGTTTTTT. It is translated as CSGIERDEKLFF. This rearrangement joins TRBV20-1 to TRBJ1-4; D unresolved. This CDR3 contains 12 residues. Germline V gives CDR1 DFQATT, CDR2 SNEGSKA (reference sequence). With 7 bases removed from V and 6 bases from J, the gap between germline ends came to 12 bases.

This clonotype was observed a handful of times. This sequence joins TRBV2 and TRBJ2-1; either TRBD1 or TRBD2 may fit D (5 bases each). Trimming removed 10 bases from V and 3 bases from J, with 10 bases in between. This CDR3 has 12 residues. CDR1 and CDR2 (germline): SNHLY, FYNNEI. The CDR3 loop reads CAKRDGYNEQFF. Written as DNA, the CDR3 is TGTGCCAAGAGGGACGGCTACAATGAGCAGTTCTTC. Full variable domain (outside the CDR3, taken from reference TRBV2 and TRBJ2-1): EPEVTQTPSHQVTQMGQEVILRCVPISNHLYFYWYRQILGQKVEFLVSFYNNEISEKSEIFDDQFSVERPDGSNFTLKIRSTKLEDSAMYFCAKRDGYNEQFFGPGTRLTVL.

This clonotype showed up just a few times. J is TRBJ2-1 and V is TRBV9; 13 bases agree with TRBD2. There are 17 residues in the CDR3. Unmatched junction bases numbered 6, after V lost 3 bases and J lost 3 bases. Germline V gives CDR1 SGDLS, CDR2 YYNGEE. The CDR3 sequence is CASSAGLAGAVYNEQFF. CDR3 nucleotide sequence: TGTGCCAGCAGCGCCGGACTAGCGGGAGCGGTCTACAATGAGCAGTTCTTC.

This clonotype was counted a few times. The V call is TRBV30, the J call TRBJ1-1; no clear D. CDR1 and CDR2 from the germline V gene are GTSNPN and SVGIG (reference sequence). The CDR3 sequence is 14 residues long. The V gene lost 4 bases and the J gene lost 5 bases, with 17 bases spanning the gap. The CDR3 coding sequence is TGTGCCTGGAAACCCCTGTTCGCGGGGACTGAAGCTTTCTTT. Translating it yields CAWKPLFAGTEAFF. Full variable domain (rest looked up from reference TRBV30 and TRBJ1-1): SQTIHQWPATLVQPVGSPLSLECTVEGTSNPNLYWYRQAAGRGLQLLFYSVGIGQISSEVPQNLSASRPQDRQFILSSKKLLLSDSGFYLCAWKPLFAGTEAFFGQGTRLTVV.

The V call is TRBV6-2 or TRBV6-3, the J call TRBJ2-1; TRBD1 agrees at 7 bases. Germline trimming cut 5 bases from V and 8 bases from J; bases unmatched to any gene: 12. Germline V CDR1 and CDR2: MNHEY, SVGEGT. The CDR3 contains 15 residues. CDR3 in DNA: TGTGCCAGCAGTAGCACGTACAGGGGATGGCATGAGCAGTTCTTC. Translation gives CASSSTYRGWHEQFF.

The chain links TRBV12-3 or TRBV12-4 to TRBJ1-3, with unresolved D. Trimming left V 7 bases short and J 4 bases short, with 11 bases between. The CDR3 is 13 amino acids. The CDR3 here is CASNHRSGNTIYF. CDR3 DNA sequence: TGTGCCAGCAACCACAGATCCGGAAACACCATATATTTT.

The sample holds a few counts of this clonotype. This rearrangement joins TRBV6-1 to TRBJ2-7, with D possibly TRBD2 on 6 matching bases. Per the germline V gene, CDR1 is MNHNS and CDR2 is SASEGT. The CDR3 contains 14 residues. V was cut by 5 bases and J by 3 bases, with 14 bases left in between. This chain's CDR3 is CASSPGGNLYEQYF. In nucleotides, the CDR3 is TGTGCCAGCAGTCCCGGCGGGAACCTCTACGAGCAGTACTTC.

V is TRBV3-1 and J is TRBJ2-5, with a tentative D call TRBD2 (5 bases). V was cut by 0 bases and J by 7 bases, with 12 bases left in between. Per the germline V gene, CDR1 is LGHDT and CDR2 is YNNKEL (reference sequence). The CDR3 has 14 residues. CDR3 sequence: CASSQERGIRTQYF. DNA for the CDR3: TGTGCCAGCAGCCAAGAGAGAGGGATTAGGACCCAGTACTTC.

The J gene is TRBJ2-2, the V gene TRBV12-3 or TRBV12-4, with 7 positions matching TRBD2. CDR3 size: 15 residues. J lost 6 bases, V lost 3 bases, and 7 bases had no gene match. The CDR3 protein is CASSLTSRFSGELFF. CDR3 coding DNA: TGTGCCAGCAGTTTGACTAGCAGGTTCTCCGGGGAGCTGTTTTTT.

This sequence joins TRBV2 and TRBJ2-1; TRBD2 matches at 8 bases. Germline-derived CDR1 and CDR2 are SNHLY and FYNNEI. The junction had 5 bases not matched to a gene; V was cut back by 3 bases and J by 1 base. The CDR3 length is 16 residues. The CDR3 bases are TGTGCCAGCAGTGAGGACGCGGGAGGATCCTACAATGAGCAGTTCTTC. Protein: CASSEDAGGSYNEQFF.

The table lists this clonotype with many counts. V gene TRBV5-5 combines with J gene TRBJ2-1; possibly TRBD2 for D (6 bases). V shed 4 bases and J shed 8 bases, with 10 bases lying between them. This CDR3 spans 12 amino acids. Germline V gene data show CDR1 as SGHKS and CDR2 as YYEKEE (reference sequence). CDR3 DNA: TGTGCCAGCAGCCGTTGGGACTATGAGCAGTTCTTC. As protein: CASSRWDYEQFF.

This clonotype was detected only a few times. This chain uses TRBV28 with TRBJ2-7, with 7 bases that match TRBD1. CDR3 size: 14 residues. J was trimmed by 2 bases and V by 4 bases; bases with no gene match: 5. Germline V gene sequence: CDR1 MDHEN, CDR2 SYDVKM. This CDR3 reads CASSSSTGAYEQYF. Written as DNA, the CDR3 is TGTGCCAGCAGTTCCTCTACAGGGGCCTACGAGCAGTACTTC. Supplemented by reference TRBV28 and TRBJ2-7, the full variable domain reads DVKVTQSSRYLVKRTGEKVFLECVQDMDHENMFWYRQDPGLGLRLIYFSYDVKMKEKGDIPEGYSVSREKKERFSLILESASTNQTSMYLCASSSSTGAYEQYFGPGTRLTVT.

This clonotype has just a few counts. For the CDR3, the DNA is TGTGCCAGCGGAGCCGGGACTAGGAGAGATACGCAGTATTTT. It encodes CASGAGTRRDTQYF. The chain uses TRBV6-1 and TRBJ2-3; 8 nucleotides align to TRBD2. J lost 5 bases, V lost 8 bases, and 9 bases had no gene match. The germline CDR1 and CDR2 sequences are MNHNS and SASEGT. CDR3 length equals 14 residues.

This clonotype showed up many times. V usage is TRBV10-3 and J usage is TRBJ2-5, with TRBD1 matching over 7 bases. From germline, CDR1 is ENHRY and CDR2 SYGVKD. There are 14 residues in the CDR3. V gave up 0 bases and J gave up 5 bases; unmatched junction bases: 3. The CDR3 loop is CAISESRGLETQYF. The CDR3 coding sequence is TGTGCCATCAGTGAGTCGAGGGGGCTTGAGACCCAGTACTTC.

The chain carries TRBV20-1 and TRBJ1-3; D not certain. The CDR3 contains 14 residues. V was pared by 3 bases and J by 3 bases, with 12 bases between. Per germline, CDR1 DFQATT and CDR2 SNEGSKA (reference sequence). The CDR3 bases are TGCAGTGCTAGCACACAGAGCGTTGGAAACACCATATATTTT. It encodes CSASTQSVGNTIYF.

The rearrangement joins TRBV19 to TRBJ1-1; D gene ambiguous. Germline loops: CDR1 LNHDA, CDR2 SQIVND (reference sequence). CDR3 length: 12 residues. V lost 10 bases to trimming and J lost 8 bases, with 17 bases between them. The CDR3 sequence: CATRSTGAEAFF. The CDR3 bases are TGTGCCACGAGGTCAACTGGAGCAGAAGCTTTCTTT.

This clonotype has more than one count but fewer than ten. V and J are TRBV20-1 and TRBJ2-5, with D possibly matching TRBD2 (5 bases). Germline CDR1 DFQATT, CDR2 SNEGSKA (reference sequence). Trimming left V 4 bases short and J 5 bases short, with 23 bases between. The CDR3 is made up of 16 amino acids. In nucleotides, the CDR3 is TGCAGTGCTAAATCCCTAGCCGGCCCCGGGCTGGAGACCCAGTACTTC. Translated: CSAKSLAGPGLETQYF.

The chain combines TRBV6-5 with TRBJ2-4; weak D call: TRBD2 (6 bases). V was pared by 0 bases and J by 3 bases, with 9 bases between. The CDR3 runs to 15 residues. CDR1 and CDR2 from the germline V gene are MNHEY and SVGAGI. The CDR3 spells CASSYSVGGKNIQYF. The CDR3 nucleotides are TGTGCCAGCAGTTACTCGGTGGGAGGCAAAAACATTCAGTACTTC.

This clonotype was observed a few times. This rearrangement joins TRBV10-3 to TRBJ2-5; TRBD2 matches at 14 bases. This CDR3 region has 18 residues. The trim removed 2 bases at V and 1 base at J, leaving 6 bases unmatched. The germline gives CDR1 ENHRY, CDR2 SYGVKD. As DNA, the CDR3 is TGTGCCATCAGTGAGGAAGGACTAGCGGGGGGCAGCCAAGAGACCCAGTACTTC. It specifies CAISEEGLAGGSQETQYF.

This clonotype was counted a few times. This sequence joins TRBV3-1 and TRBJ2-5, with D maybe TRBD1 (6 bases). V was shortened by 4 bases and J by 5 bases, with 20 bases between the two germline ends. The CDR3 consists of 16 residues. Germline loops: CDR1 LGHDT, CDR2 YNNKEL (reference sequence). The CDR3 sequence is CASSLTLDRIRETQYF. Written as DNA, the CDR3 is TGTGCCAGCAGCCTTACCCTTGACAGGATCAGGGAGACCCAGTACTTC.

The chain carries TRBV24-1 and TRBJ2-5; D is undetermined. V lost 3 bases and J 3 bases, leaving 7 bases between the germline ends. The CDR3 contains 13 residues. The V gene's germline CDR1 is KGHDR and CDR2 SFDVKD. The CDR3 sequence is CATSDAYKETQYF. The DNA for the CDR3 is TGTGCCACCAGTGATGCATATAAAGAGACCCAGTACTTC.